This is a list of T cell receptor beta chains from one sample in a study of blood T cell repertoires in COVID-19. Measured with immunoSEQ multiplex PCR; TCRdb has only the in-frame clones, and not every one. This repertoire shows more than 100,000 clones, around nine tenths found once; its top ten account for roughly 0.94%. The source material was peripheral blood. Every receptor here comes from a woman between 50 and 59 years old with active or convalescent COVID-19. Each CDR3 is given with its conserved first and last residue. Fields, in order: J gene, V gene, clone size, D gene, CDR3 DNA, CDR3 protein. A D gene is named only where the DNA matches it firmly. Only part of the rows carry a size: once, few, many, or a class if the clone is expanded.

j_call: TRBJ2-3; v_call: TRBV6-5; clone_size: NA; d_call: NA; cdr3_nt: TGTGCCGGCAATAAGCGGCGGACAGATACGCAGTATTTT; cdr3_aa: CAGNKRRTDTQYF
j_call: TRBJ2-5; v_call: TRBV7-2; clone_size: NA; d_call: NA; cdr3_nt: TGTGCCAGCAGCCGGGACACGGCAGAGACCCAGTACTTC; cdr3_aa: CASSRDTAETQYF
j_call: TRBJ2-7; v_call: TRBV14; clone_size: NA; d_call: TRBD1; cdr3_nt: TGTGCCAGCAGCGGGGGACAGGGTTTCTACGAGCAGTACTTC; cdr3_aa: CASSGGQGFYEQYF
j_call: TRBJ1-1; v_call: TRBV6-2/TRBV6-3; clone_size: NA; d_call: NA; cdr3_nt: TGTGCCAGCAGCCCCAGTGGGGGGAAAACTGAAGCTTTCTTT; cdr3_aa: CASSPSGGKTEAFF
j_call: TRBJ2-2; v_call: TRBV4-2; clone_size: NA; d_call: TRBD2; cdr3_nt: TGTGCCAGCAGCCAAGGGACTAGCGGCCCTACCGGGGAGCTGTTTTTT; cdr3_aa: CASSQGTSGPTGELFF
j_call: TRBJ2-5; v_call: TRBV7-2; clone_size: NA; d_call: NA; cdr3_nt: TGTGCCAGCGAATCGCAGGGGGGAGTTAGGGAGACCCAGTACTTC; cdr3_aa: CASESQGGVRETQYF
j_call: TRBJ2-7; v_call: TRBV5-1; clone_size: NA; d_call: TRBD2; cdr3_nt: TGCGCCAGCAGCCCGACTAGCGGGAGCTCCTACGAGCAGTACTTC; cdr3_aa: CASSPTSGSSYEQYF
j_call: TRBJ1-1; v_call: TRBV30; clone_size: NA; d_call: NA; cdr3_nt: TGTGCCTGGAGTGCCACAGGGTTCACTGAAGCTTTCTTT; cdr3_aa: CAWSATGFTEAFF
j_call: TRBJ2-1; v_call: TRBV29-1; clone_size: NA; d_call: TRBD2; cdr3_nt: TGCAGCGTAGCGGGAGGAGGGTTGGATGAGCAGTTCTTC; cdr3_aa: CSVAGGGLDEQFF
j_call: TRBJ2-1; v_call: TRBV28; clone_size: NA; d_call: TRBD2; cdr3_nt: TGTGCCACCCTCTTACTAGCGGGTAGAAGGAAGGGCTACAATGAGCAGTTCTTC; cdr3_aa: CATLLLAGRRKGYNEQFF
j_call: TRBJ2-1; v_call: TRBV19; clone_size: NA; d_call: NA; cdr3_nt: TGTGCCAGTAGTATGCGAGATTATAACTCCTACAATGAGCAGTTCTTC; cdr3_aa: CASSMRDYNSYNEQFF
j_call: TRBJ1-1; v_call: TRBV7-2; clone_size: once; d_call: NA; cdr3_nt: NA; cdr3_aa: CASSSSVDTEAFF
j_call: TRBJ2-7; v_call: TRBV21-1; clone_size: NA; d_call: NA; cdr3_nt: TGTGCCAGCAGCTTTCGGGACAGACCCCCTCCTTACGAGCAGTACTTC; cdr3_aa: CASSFRDRPPPYEQYF
j_call: TRBJ1-1; v_call: TRBV18; clone_size: NA; d_call: NA; cdr3_nt: TGTGCCAGCTCACCACCCAGGAACACTGAAGCTTTCTTT; cdr3_aa: CASSPPRNTEAFF
j_call: TRBJ2-2; v_call: TRBV18; clone_size: once; d_call: NA; cdr3_nt: TGTGCCAGCTCGGGCAGAACGAACACCGGGGAGCTGTTTTTT; cdr3_aa: CASSGRTNTGELFF
j_call: TRBJ2-3; v_call: TRBV30; clone_size: NA; d_call: TRBD2; cdr3_nt: TGTGCCTGGAGTCTCCTAGCGGGAGGGTCAGATACGCAGTATTTT; cdr3_aa: CAWSLLAGGSDTQYF
j_call: TRBJ2-1; v_call: TRBV18; clone_size: NA; d_call: NA; cdr3_nt: TGTGCCAGCTCACCACCAAACTACAGGGATGGTGAGCAGTTCTTC; cdr3_aa: CASSPPNYRDGEQFF
j_call: TRBJ1-3; v_call: TRBV29-1; clone_size: NA; d_call: TRBD1; cdr3_nt: TGCAGCTCCCAAGGGACAGGGGTAAACACCATATATTTT; cdr3_aa: CSSQGTGVNTIYF
j_call: TRBJ2-1; v_call: TRBV7-2; clone_size: once; d_call: NA; cdr3_nt: TGTGCCAGCAGCTTAGCCCGGCCAGGGGCCGGTGACAATGAGCAGTTCTTC; cdr3_aa: CASSLARPGAGDNEQFF
j_call: TRBJ2-1; v_call: TRBV7-2; clone_size: NA; d_call: NA; cdr3_nt: TGTGCCAGCAGCTTAGGTGGCTGGGAGCGCCGTAAAAATGAGCAGTTCTTC; cdr3_aa: CASSLGGWERRKNEQFF
j_call: TRBJ1-3; v_call: TRBV18; clone_size: NA; d_call: TRBD1; cdr3_nt: TGTGCCAGCTCACCACAGGGGGCGGCTGGAAACACCATATATTTT; cdr3_aa: CASSPQGAAGNTIYF
j_call: TRBJ2-2; v_call: TRBV20-1; clone_size: once; d_call: TRBD1; cdr3_nt: TGCAGTGCTAGTCCTCCGACCGGGACAGGGTGGTCGAGGGGGGAGCTGTTTTTT; cdr3_aa: CSASPPTGTGWSRGELFF
j_call: TRBJ2-7; v_call: TRBV6-2/TRBV6-3; clone_size: few; d_call: NA; cdr3_nt: TGTGCCAGCAGTTACCCTACAGGACAATCCTACGAGCAGTACTTC; cdr3_aa: CASSYPTGQSYEQYF
j_call: TRBJ2-1; v_call: TRBV29-1; clone_size: NA; d_call: TRBD1; cdr3_nt: TGCAGCGTTGGGAGCACAGGGGGTAACATTGGGCAGTTCTTC; cdr3_aa: CSVGSTGGNIGQFF
j_call: TRBJ1-6; v_call: TRBV9; clone_size: NA; d_call: NA; cdr3_nt: TGTGCCAGCAGCGTTGGGCAGTTAAGCAATTCACCCCTCCACTTT; cdr3_aa: CASSVGQLSNSPLHF
j_call: TRBJ1-3; v_call: TRBV3-1/TRBV3-2; clone_size: once; d_call: TRBD1; cdr3_nt: TGTGCCAGCAGCCCGGGACAGGGTGGAAACACCATATATTTT; cdr3_aa: CASSPGQGGNTIYF
j_call: TRBJ2-7; v_call: TRBV19; clone_size: NA; d_call: TRBD2; cdr3_nt: TGTGCCAGTTGCGCGGGGGGCTTAAGCTACGAGCAGTACTTC; cdr3_aa: CASCAGGLSYEQYF
j_call: TRBJ2-5; v_call: TRBV27; clone_size: NA; d_call: TRBD1; cdr3_nt: TGTGCCAGCAAACTCCAGGGGGCGAACCAAGAGACCCAGTACTTC; cdr3_aa: CASKLQGANQETQYF
j_call: TRBJ2-3; v_call: TRBV27; clone_size: NA; d_call: TRBD2; cdr3_nt: TGTGCCAGCAACTTAGCGGGACCGGGCACAGATACGCAGTATTTT; cdr3_aa: CASNLAGPGTDTQYF
j_call: TRBJ2-4; v_call: TRBV19; clone_size: NA; d_call: NA; cdr3_nt: TGTGCCAGTAGTATAGACGCTGCGAACATTCAGTACTTC; cdr3_aa: CASSIDAANIQYF
j_call: TRBJ2-1; v_call: TRBV25-1; clone_size: NA; d_call: NA; cdr3_nt: TGTGCCAGCCGGGGCAATGAGCAGTTCTTC; cdr3_aa: CASRGNEQFF
j_call: TRBJ2-1; v_call: TRBV7-9; clone_size: NA; d_call: TRBD2; cdr3_nt: TGTGCCAGCAGCTTAGCGTACCGACTAGCGGGCGCCTTATCCAATGAGCAGTTCTTC; cdr3_aa: CASSLAYRLAGALSNEQFF
j_call: TRBJ2-1; v_call: TRBV30; clone_size: NA; d_call: TRBD2; cdr3_nt: TGTGCCTGGAGTGCTACCGGGACTAGCGGTTACAATGAGCAGTTCTTC; cdr3_aa: CAWSATGTSGYNEQFF
j_call: TRBJ1-4; v_call: TRBV19; clone_size: NA; d_call: NA; cdr3_nt: TGTGCCAGTAACCCCGGAGGGAGAACTAATGAAAAACTGTTTTTT; cdr3_aa: CASNPGGRTNEKLFF
j_call: TRBJ1-2; v_call: TRBV6-5; clone_size: few; d_call: TRBD1; cdr3_nt: TGTGCCAGCAGGTCGCCGGGACAGCACTATGGCTACACCTTC; cdr3_aa: CASRSPGQHYGYTF
j_call: TRBJ2-7; v_call: TRBV5-5; clone_size: NA; d_call: NA; cdr3_nt: TGTGCCAGCAGCTTGATCCCGACAGCGTCCTACGAGCAGTACTTC; cdr3_aa: CASSLIPTASYEQYF
j_call: TRBJ1-4; v_call: TRBV15; clone_size: NA; d_call: NA; cdr3_nt: TGTGCCACCAGCCTGGGCCTTAAGGCAACTAATGAAAAACTGTTTTTT; cdr3_aa: CATSLGLKATNEKLFF
j_call: TRBJ2-7; v_call: TRBV5-1; clone_size: NA; d_call: TRBD2; cdr3_nt: TGCGCCAGCAGCTTGGGGGGCGGGAGGGCTTCCGAGCAGTACTTC; cdr3_aa: CASSLGGGRASEQYF
j_call: TRBJ1-1; v_call: TRBV7-6; clone_size: NA; d_call: NA; cdr3_nt: TGTGCCAGCAGCTTAGATGACACCAACACTGAAGCTTTCTTT; cdr3_aa: CASSLDDTNTEAFF
j_call: TRBJ2-4; v_call: TRBV29-1; clone_size: NA; d_call: TRBD2; cdr3_nt: TGCAGCGTTGTGGGGAGGGTAGCCAAAAACATTCAGTACTTC; cdr3_aa: CSVVGRVAKNIQYF
j_call: TRBJ2-5; v_call: TRBV7-2; clone_size: NA; d_call: NA; cdr3_nt: TGTGCCAGCAGCCCCTCCGACAGCCAAGAGACCCAGTACTTC; cdr3_aa: CASSPSDSQETQYF
j_call: TRBJ1-1; v_call: TRBV27; clone_size: NA; d_call: NA; cdr3_nt: TGTGCCAGCAGTTCCCTGCCAGGCCGTCGGAACACTGAAGCTTTCTTT; cdr3_aa: CASSSLPGRRNTEAFF
j_call: TRBJ2-1; v_call: TRBV7-9; clone_size: NA; d_call: TRBD2; cdr3_nt: TGTGCCAGCAACCTCGGGACTACATATGACAATGAGCAGTTCTTC; cdr3_aa: CASNLGTTYDNEQFF
j_call: TRBJ1-1; v_call: TRBV18; clone_size: NA; d_call: TRBD1; cdr3_nt: TGTGCCAGCTCACCTGGGACAGGCGCTAACACTGAAGCTTTCTTT; cdr3_aa: CASSPGTGANTEAFF
j_call: TRBJ1-4; v_call: TRBV11-2; clone_size: NA; d_call: NA; cdr3_nt: TGTGCCAGCAGCTTAGTTGGCGGGGGTGCAACTAATGAAAAACTGTTTTTT; cdr3_aa: CASSLVGGGATNEKLFF
j_call: TRBJ1-1; v_call: TRBV6-5; clone_size: once; d_call: NA; cdr3_nt: TGTGCCAGCAGTTACCGAGGGGGTACTGAAGCTTTCTTT; cdr3_aa: CASSYRGGTEAFF
j_call: TRBJ2-2; v_call: TRBV5-1; clone_size: NA; d_call: TRBD2; cdr3_nt: TGCGCCAGCAGCCATACGGGACTAAGAGTCCCCGGGGAGCTGTTTTTT; cdr3_aa: CASSHTGLRVPGELFF
j_call: TRBJ1-2; v_call: TRBV9; clone_size: NA; d_call: NA; cdr3_nt: TGTGCCAGCAGCGTAGCGCAGGGAGGGGCTAACTATGGCTACACCTTC; cdr3_aa: CASSVAQGGANYGYTF
j_call: TRBJ1-5; v_call: TRBV19; clone_size: few; d_call: NA; cdr3_nt: TGTGCCAGTAACACACCCGGGAGCAATCAGCCCCAGCATTTT; cdr3_aa: CASNTPGSNQPQHF